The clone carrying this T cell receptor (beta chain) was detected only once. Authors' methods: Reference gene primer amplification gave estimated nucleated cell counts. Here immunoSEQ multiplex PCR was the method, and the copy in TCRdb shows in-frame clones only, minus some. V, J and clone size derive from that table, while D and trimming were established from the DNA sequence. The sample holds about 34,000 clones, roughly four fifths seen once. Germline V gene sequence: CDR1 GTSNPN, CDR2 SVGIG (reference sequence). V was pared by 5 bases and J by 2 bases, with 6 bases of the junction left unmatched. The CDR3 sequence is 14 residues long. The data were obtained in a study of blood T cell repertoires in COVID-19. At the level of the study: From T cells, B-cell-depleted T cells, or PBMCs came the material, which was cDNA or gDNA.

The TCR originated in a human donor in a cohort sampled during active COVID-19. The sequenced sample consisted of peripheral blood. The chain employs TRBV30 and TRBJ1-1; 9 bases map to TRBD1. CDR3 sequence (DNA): TGTGCCTGGGGCAGGGACAGGGTCAACACTGAAGCTTTCTTT. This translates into CAWGRDRVNTEAFF.